These T cell receptor beta chains were read from a single sample in a study of T-cell reconstitution after alpha-beta-depleted transplantation in children. One entry per CDR3 protein results from TCRdb running MiXCR on the PCR reads. The data contain about 300,000 distinct CDR3 sequences, around 7.1% of them singletons. Sequencing used peripheral blood, obtained 360 days after TCRalphabeta/CD19-depleted stem cell transplant. These receptors were taken from a female patient aged 2 to 10 who had a stem cell transplant for Fanconi anemia, so the T cells may come from the graft donor. CDR3s include the opening cysteine and the closing phenylalanine or tryptophan. A D gene is named only where the DNA matches it firmly. Only part of the rows carry a size: once, few, many, or a class if the clone is expanded.

>many|TRBV6-5|TRBJ2-1|16|TRBD1
CASSTHGTGGYNEQFF
TGTGCCAGCAGCACCCATGGGACAGGGGGTTACAATGAGCAGTTCTTC
>few|TRBV20-1|TRBJ2-1|14|TRBD2
CSASRLAGVGEQFF
TGCAGTGCTAGTAGACTAGCGGGAGTGGGTGAGCAGTTCTTC
>many|TRBV20-1|TRBJ2-1|16|TRBD2
CSARDGGTSLYNEQFF
TGCAGTGCTCGAGACGGGGGGACTAGTTTATACAATGAGCAGTTCTTC
>many|TRBV7-9|TRBJ2-1|14|-
CASSLRPTEHEQFF
TGTGCCAGCAGCCTCCGCCCCACAGAGCATGAGCAGTTCTTC
>few|TRBV7-8|TRBJ2-7|18|TRBD2
CASSPGMRGARLSYEQYF
TGTGCCAGCAGCCCCGGCATGCGGGGGGCCCGTCTCTCCTACGAGCAGTACTTC
>-|TRBV7-3|TRBJ2-7|16|TRBD2
CASSPTATSVTYEQYF
TGTGCCAGCAGCCCTACCGCGACTAGCGTAACCTACGAGCAGTACTTC
>many|TRBV9|TRBJ2-7|16|TRBD2
CASSVGGLAGFYEQYF
TGTGCCAGCAGCGTAGGGGGACTAGCGGGGTTCTACGAGCAGTACTTC
>few|TRBV7-3|TRBJ2-3|15|TRBD2
CASSQGTSLVDTQYF
TGTGCCAGCAGCCAAGGGACTAGTCTGGTCGATACGCAGTATTTT
>few|TRBV29-1|TRBJ1-2|13|TRBD1
CSANDRGQGGYTF
TGCAGCGCAAACGACAGGGGCCAGGGTGGCTACACCTTC
>many|TRBV15|TRBJ2-5|14|-
CATSRRSLQETQYF
TGTGCCACCAGCAGGAGGTCCCTGCAAGAGACCCAGTACTTC
>-|TRBV28|TRBJ2-7|15|-
CASSLLTSAEYEQYF
TGTGCCAGCAGTTTACTGACCTCCGCGGAGTACGAGCAGTACTTC
>many|TRBV7-9|TRBJ1-1|14|-
CASSLHGGNTEAFF
TGTGCCAGCAGCCTTCACGGTGGGAACACTGAAGCTTTCTTT
>many|TRBV20-1|TRBJ1-2|15|TRBD1
CSALDRGRRPGGYTF
TGCAGTGCATTGGACAGGGGGCGCCGTCCGGGAGGCTACACCTTC
>many|TRBV7-3|TRBJ1-2|13|-
CASSFGQSYGYTF
TGTGCCAGCAGCTTCGGACAGTCCTATGGCTACACCTTC
>-|TRBV13|TRBJ1-5|14|-
CASSIRAFNQPQHF
TGTGCCAGCAGCATTCGAGCCTTCAATCAGCCCCAGCATTTT
>few|TRBV7-6|TRBJ2-7|17|-
CASTLTPEKGSSYEQYF
TGTGCCAGCACCCTAACCCCGGAGAAGGGTAGCTCCTACGAGCAGTACTTC
>-|TRBV12-3/TRBV12-4|TRBJ1-4|14|-
CASSSNPTNEKLFF
TGTGCCAGCAGTTCGAACCCAACTAATGAAAAACTGTTTTTT
>many|TRBV4-3|TRBJ2-2|18|-
CASSQQKGFRFEAGELFF
TGCGCCAGCAGCCAACAAAAGGGTTTTAGATTCGAGGCCGGGGAGCTGTTTTTT
>-|TRBV7-9|TRBJ2-7|12|-
CASSYTDYEQYF
TGTGCCAGCAGCTACACCGACTACGAGCAGTACTTC
>many|TRBV20-1|TRBJ2-1|12|-
CSAARADNEQFF
TGCAGTGCCGCCCGTGCCGATAATGAGCAGTTCTTC
>few|TRBV7-2|TRBJ2-2|14|-
CASIPFSYPGELFF
TGTGCCAGCATCCCCTTTTCATACCCCGGGGAGCTGTTTTTT
>many|TRBV24-1|TRBJ2-1|13|-
CATRDPNNNEQFF
TGTGCCACCAGGGATCCCAACAACAATGAGCAGTTCTTC
>many|TRBV7-2|TRBJ1-4|16|-
CASSPAGIATNEKLFF
TGTGCCAGCAGCCCCGCAGGGATTGCAACTAATGAAAAACTGTTTTTT
>many|TRBV6-4|TRBJ2-1|15|-
CASSDSGEAYNEQFF
TGTGCCAGCAGTGACTCCGGGGAGGCTTACAATGAGCAGTTCTTC
>-|TRBV5-6|TRBJ2-3|12|-
CASSWGGDTQYF
TGTGCCAGCAGCTGGGGCGGAGATACGCAGTATTTT
>-|TRBV7-6|TRBJ1-6|13|-
CASSLGDFSPLHF
TGTGCCAGCAGCTTAGGAGACTTTTCACCCCTCCACTTT
>-|TRBV12-3/TRBV12-4|TRBJ1-5|16|TRBD1
CASSPPGQGFSRPQHF
TGTGCCAGCAGTCCACCGGGACAGGGCTTCTCCCGGCCCCAGCATTTT
>many|TRBV6-5|TRBJ1-1|16|TRBD1
CASSYPGQDLNTEAFF
TGTGCCAGCAGTTACCCAGGACAGGACTTGAACACTGAAGCTTTCTTT
>few|TRBV7-9|TRBJ2-3|15|TRBD1
CASSFRQGSTDTQYF
TGTGCCAGCAGCTTCAGACAGGGGAGCACAGATACGCAGTATTTT
>many|TRBV4-2|TRBJ1-6|13|-
CASSQAQESPLHF
TGTGCCAGCAGCCAAGCTCAGGAATCACCCCTCCACTTT
>many|TRBV28|TRBJ2-5|13|-
CASRGAAAETQYF
TGTGCCAGCAGGGGGGCAGCGGCGGAGACCCAGTACTTC
>-|TRBV7-3|TRBJ2-1|13|-
CASSGTQYNEQFF
TGTGCCAGCAGCGGGACTCAGTACAATGAGCAGTTCTTC
>-|TRBV20-1|TRBJ2-3|14|TRBD2
CSARRAGGADTQYF
TGCAGTGCTAGACGAGCCGGGGGGGCAGATACGCAGTATTTT
>few|TRBV10-3|TRBJ2-2|12|-
CAITLDTGELFF
TGTGCCATCACACTAGACACCGGGGAGCTGTTTTTT
>-|TRBV28|TRBJ2-1|15|TRBD2
CASSFGASGGNEQFF
TGTGCCAGCAGTTTTGGGGCTAGCGGGGGGAATGAGCAGTTCTTC
>-|TRBV20-1|TRBJ2-7|12|-
CSASSAADEQYF
TGCAGTGCCAGCTCCGCGGCAGACGAGCAGTACTTC
>few|TRBV6-2/TRBV6-3|TRBJ1-5|15|-
CASQRSLVSNQPQHF
TGTGCCAGCCAGAGGTCCCTAGTTAGCAATCAGCCCCAGCATTTT
>many|TRBV9|TRBJ1-1|13|-
CASSVGGTTEAFF
TGTGCCAGCAGCGTAGGGGGCACCACTGAAGCTTTCTTT
>-|TRBV2|TRBJ2-5|15|-
CTISSDLWGQETQYF
TGTACCATCTCCTCGGATCTTTGGGGGCAAGAGACCCAGTACTTC
>many|TRBV15|TRBJ2-1|15|-
CATSRGLLGSNEQFF
TGTGCCACCAGCAGAGGTCTTCTAGGGAGCAATGAGCAGTTCTTC
>many|TRBV7-2|TRBJ2-5|16|TRBD2
CASSLWVTSGQETQYF
TGTGCCAGCAGCCTATGGGTCACTAGCGGCCAAGAGACCCAGTACTTC
>-|TRBV28|TRBJ1-4|14|-
CASSLNQGGEKLFF
TGTGCCAGCAGTTTGAACCAGGGTGGGGAAAAACTGTTTTTT
>many|TRBV12-3/TRBV12-4|TRBJ2-5|13|TRBD1
CASSLQGAKTQYF
TGTGCCAGCAGTTTACAGGGGGCGAAGACCCAGTACTTC
>many|TRBV20-1|TRBJ2-3|15|-
CSARDPGANTDTQYF
TGCAGTGCTAGAGATCCGGGTGCCAACACAGATACGCAGTATTTT
>many|TRBV5-1|TRBJ2-7|13|-
CASRLAGRYEQYF
TGCGCCAGCAGGCTAGCTGGTCGCTACGAGCAGTACTTC
>many|TRBV20-1|TRBJ2-5|13|-
CSARKRALETQYF
TGCAGTGCTAGAAAACGGGCCTTAGAGACCCAGTACTTC
>few|TRBV27|TRBJ2-1|12|-
CASSSLVGEQFF
TGTGCCAGCAGTTCGCTAGTGGGTGAGCAGTTCTTC
>-|TRBV12-3/TRBV12-4|TRBJ1-2|14|-
CASSLRRSNYGYTF
TGTGCCAGCAGTTTACGCAGGTCTAACTATGGCTACACCTTC
>-|TRBV7-9|TRBJ1-2|17|TRBD1
CASSLPHRDRSNYGYTF
TGTGCCAGCAGCTTACCTCATAGGGACAGGTCTAACTATGGCTACACCTTC
>few|TRBV6-1|TRBJ2-7|16|-
CASSDPGGVGGYEQYF
TGTGCCAGCAGTGATCCTGGAGGAGTCGGAGGCTACGAGCAGTACTTC
>-|TRBV3-1|TRBJ2-1|14|TRBD2
CASSPSGGTGEQFF
TGTGCCAGCAGCCCTAGCGGAGGCACGGGTGAGCAGTTCTTC
>many|TRBV6-1|TRBJ1-1|14|-
CASSEGRAWTEAFF
TGTGCCAGCAGTGAAGGTCGGGCTTGGACTGAAGCTTTCTTT
>many|TRBV7-7|TRBJ2-5|14|-
CASSLGGSVKTQYF
TGTGCCAGCAGCTTAGGAGGCAGTGTAAAGACCCAGTACTTC
>many|TRBV12-3/TRBV12-4|TRBJ2-2|15|-
CASSPFGTYTGELFF
TGTGCCAGCAGTCCTTTCGGGACATACACCGGGGAGCTGTTTTTT
>many|TRBV11-1|TRBJ2-6|18|TRBD1
CASNEGQAFMAGANVLTF
TGTGCCAGCAACGAAGGACAGGCCTTTATGGCTGGGGCCAACGTCCTGACTTTC
>many|TRBV7-2|TRBJ2-2|15|TRBD1
CASSLAGGGTGELFF
TGTGCCAGCAGCTTAGCAGGGGGCGGCACCGGGGAGCTGTTTTTT
>-|TRBV20-1|TRBJ2-1|15|TRBD2
CSARDYGLAENEQFF
TGCAGTGCTAGAGACTACGGACTAGCGGAGAATGAGCAGTTCTTC
>many|TRBV9|TRBJ2-3|16|-
CASSVTASRYTDTQYF
TGTGCCAGCAGCGTAACCGCTAGTCGGTACACAGATACGCAGTATTTT
>many|TRBV24-1|TRBJ2-3|16|TRBD2
CATSDPASGRRDTQYF
TGTGCCACCAGTGATCCCGCCAGCGGGAGAAGAGATACGCAGTATTTT